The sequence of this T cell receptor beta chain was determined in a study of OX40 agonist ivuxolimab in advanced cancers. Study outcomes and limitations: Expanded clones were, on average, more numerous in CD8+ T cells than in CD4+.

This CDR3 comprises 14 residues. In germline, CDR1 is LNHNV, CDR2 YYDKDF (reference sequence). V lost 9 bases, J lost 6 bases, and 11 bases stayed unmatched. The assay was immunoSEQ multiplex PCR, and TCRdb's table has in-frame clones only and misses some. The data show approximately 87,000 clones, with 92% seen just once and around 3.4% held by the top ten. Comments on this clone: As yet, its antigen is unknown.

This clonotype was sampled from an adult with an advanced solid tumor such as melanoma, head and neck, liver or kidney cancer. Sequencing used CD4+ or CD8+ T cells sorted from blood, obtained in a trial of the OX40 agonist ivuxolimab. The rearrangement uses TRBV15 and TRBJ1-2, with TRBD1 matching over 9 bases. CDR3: CATRQGETEDGYTF. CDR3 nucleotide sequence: TGTGCCACGCGACAGGGGGAGACTGAAGATGGCTACACCTTC.